The rows below give T cell receptor beta chains drawn from one sample of a study of CXCR3-negative and CXCR3-positive naive CD8 T cells. With the 5' RACE reads reprocessed, TCRdb shows one record per CDR3 protein and no DNA. Here the sample table reports 130,000 to 150,000 distinct CDR3 sequences. The source material was naive CXCR3+ CD8+ T cells from blood. All receptors derive from a human donor in good health. Some clones in this sample may be carry-over from other donors' samples. The CDR3 runs from the conserved cysteine through the conserved F or W. Each record gives: J gene, V gene, CDR3 protein.

>TRBJ2-1|TRBV9
CASSLRGEQFF
>TRBJ2-1|TRBV5-1
CASRDHNEQFF
>TRBJ1-1|TRBV21-1
CASSAQGARGNEAFF
>TRBJ2-2|TRBV9
CASQAEMTGELFF
>TRBJ2-2|TRBV12-3/TRBV12-4
CASSPLFGGAIGELFF
>TRBJ2-2|TRBV12-3/TRBV12-4
CASSSSGGFTGELFF
>TRBJ2-7|TRBV12-1
CASSFVPGPYEQYF
>TRBJ1-2|TRBV4-1
CASSQDGGGGYGYTF
>TRBJ2-7|TRBV11-2
CASSLGFTYEQYF
>TRBJ1-4|TRBV12-3/TRBV12-4
CASSWDGATNEKLFF
>TRBJ2-7|TRBV29-1
CSVPGPTYELYF
>TRBJ1-1|TRBV5-6
CASSYEGKRAFF
>TRBJ2-7|TRBV27
CASSLSQAVNEQYF
>TRBJ2-3|TRBV5-6
CASSLGGVDTDTQYF
>TRBJ1-1|TRBV7-3
CASSLTGGGDTEAFF
>TRBJ1-3|TRBV14
CASSQDTVNTIYF
>TRBJ2-5|TRBV11-3
CASSSERETQYF
>TRBJ2-5|TRBV28
CASRLRGSEETQYF
>TRBJ2-3|TRBV7-3
CASSLGTSGRPIPDTQYF
>TRBJ1-3|TRBV29-1
CSVKRVTDTQENTIYF
>TRBJ1-5|TRBV7-9
CASSSSIGGNQPQHF
>TRBJ2-1|TRBV29-1
CSVFSGTFSYNEQFF
>TRBJ1-4|TRBV7-9
CASSGTGWDLGNEKLFF
>TRBJ2-1|TRBV28
CASSLSRNEQFF
>TRBJ2-7|TRBV7-2
CASSLWTSGNYEQYF
>TRBJ1-2|TRBV7-9
CASSFATTGGLNYGYTF
>TRBJ1-2|TRBV7-9
CASSSGTASNYGYTF
>TRBJ2-2|TRBV7-6
CASSPPTGLAGELFF
>TRBJ2-7|TRBV7-9
CASSSSRLNYEQYF
>TRBJ2-3|TRBV3-1
CASSPQGAYTDTQYF
>TRBJ2-5|TRBV12-3/TRBV12-4
CASSLGQQETQYF
>TRBJ1-5|TRBV7-2
CASSLGAGYSNQPQHF
>TRBJ2-7|TRBV20-1
CSAREPGATSGYEQYF
>TRBJ1-6|TRBV6-5
CASSLRTGLPNNSPLHF
>TRBJ2-3|TRBV7-9
CASSFPLDLGTQYF
>TRBJ2-1|TRBV11-2
CASSPWLAPSSYNEQFF
>TRBJ2-2|TRBV23-1
CASSHRTGGDFTGELFF
>TRBJ2-7|TRBV29-1
CSVVYESYEQYF
>TRBJ2-5|TRBV12-3/TRBV12-4
CASSLTGSGETQYF
>TRBJ2-1|TRBV6-2/TRBV6-3
CASSDVLAGGDVQFF
>TRBJ2-3|TRBV29-1
CSVEDLLAGPLTDTQYF
>TRBJ1-1|TRBV5-6
CASSLSRNTEAFF
>TRBJ2-7|TRBV20-1
CSARDSGTSGSYEQYF
>TRBJ2-5|TRBV25-1
CASSDGRLGAGETQYF
>TRBJ2-7|TRBV2
CASSEAQGHRYEQYF